This entry is about one TCR beta chain. The CDR3 length is 15 residues. The germline V gene has CDR1 SGHTA and CDR2 FQGNSA. Unmatched junction bases numbered 4, after V lost 5 bases and J lost 0 bases. This record belongs to a study of blood T cell repertoires in COVID-19. TCRdb's copy holds only in-frame clones and misses some; the assay was immunoSEQ multiplex PCR. The sample comprises about 280,000 clones, 65% to 90% of which are singletons, and approximately 5.1% rests with the top ten. The chain links TRBV7-2 to TRBJ2-7; TRBD2 matches at 10 bases. The sample comprised peripheral blood. The receptor was isolated from a man aged 50 or older with active or convalescent COVID-19. CDR3 bases: TGTGCCAGCAGCGCCGGGACTAGCGACTCCTACGAGCAGTACTTC. Its translation: CASSAGTSDSYEQYF.